This is a list of T cell receptor beta chains from one sample in a study of blood T cell repertoires in COVID-19. Sequencing used immunoSEQ multiplex PCR; TCRdb keeps in-frame clones, though not all of them. This table holds 95,000 to 120,000 clones, about 87% found once. The sample taken for sequencing was peripheral blood. Every receptor here comes from a woman in her 50s with acute or convalescent COVID-19. Each CDR3 is given with its conserved first and last residue. D genes are given only for firm matches. Clone size is stated in some rows and not others, as once, few, many or a class when expanded.

D gene	V gene	clone size	J gene	CDR3 protein	CDR3 DNA
NA	TRBV7-2	NA	TRBJ1-6	CASSLARSSPRYSPLHF	TGTGCCAGCAGCTTAGCGCGGTCCTCTCCGAGGTATTCACCCCTCCACTTT
TRBD2	TRBV10-2	NA	TRBJ2-2	CASSEWLAGVNTGELFF	TGCGCCAGCAGTGAGTGGCTAGCGGGGGTTAACACCGGGGAGCTGTTTTTT
TRBD1	TRBV19	NA	TRBJ1-5	CASSQTGQSNQPQHF	TGTGCCAGCAGTCAGACAGGGCAGTCCAATCAGCCCCAGCATTTT
NA	TRBV19	NA	TRBJ1-2	CASSLSGWNYGYTF	TGTGCCAGTAGTTTGTCAGGGTGGAACTATGGCTACACCTTC
NA	TRBV19	NA	TRBJ2-7	CASSMGAQSEQYF	TGTGCCAGTAGTATGGGGGCCCAGAGTGAGCAGTACTTC
TRBD1	TRBV3-1/TRBV3-2	NA	TRBJ1-4	CASSQDETRDSKNEKLFF	TGTGCCAGCAGCCAAGATGAGACCCGGGACAGCAAAAATGAAAAACTGTTTTTT
TRBD1	TRBV19	NA	TRBJ1-1	CASSPGWDRFFNTEAFF	TGTGCCAGTAGTCCTGGATGGGACAGATTTTTTAACACTGAAGCTTTCTTT
NA	TRBV7-3	NA	TRBJ2-5	CASSLGGLNQETQYF	TGTGCCAGCAGCCTCGGGGGGCTTAACCAAGAGACCCAGTACTTC
NA	TRBV10-3	NA	TRBJ1-6	CAISESPPQGLNSPLHF	TGTGCCATCAGTGAGTCACCCCCACAGGGACTAAATTCACCCCTCCACTTT
NA	TRBV7-9	NA	TRBJ2-3	CATMAAYTDTQYF	TGTGCCACCATGGCGGCCTACACAGATACGCAGTATTTT
NA	TRBV12-3/TRBV12-4	NA	TRBJ2-5	CASSFGGLWAQYF	TGTGCCAGCAGTTTTGGAGGGTTATGGGCCCAGTACTTC
TRBD2	TRBV9	NA	TRBJ2-1	CASSVGLAGHFDEQFF	TGTGCCAGCAGCGTAGGACTAGCGGGCCATTTCGATGAGCAGTTCTTC
NA	TRBV30	NA	TRBJ2-1	CAWSVHETEQFF	TGTGCCTGGAGTGTACATGAGACAGAGCAGTTCTTC
TRBD2	TRBV7-6	NA	TRBJ2-7	CASSREASGMGEQYF	TGTGCCAGCAGCCGCGAGGCTAGCGGGATGGGCGAGCAGTACTTC
NA	TRBV18	NA	TRBJ1-2	CASSPPGRLYGYTF	TGTGCCAGCTCACCTCCAGGTCGCCTCTATGGCTACACCTTC
TRBD1	TRBV18	NA	TRBJ1-2	CASSPGTGDYGYTF	TGTGCCAGCTCACCTGGGACAGGGGACTATGGCTACACCTTC
TRBD1	TRBV10-1	NA	TRBJ2-2	CASSTGQGTTGELFF	TGCGCCAGCAGTACCGGACAGGGAACCACCGGGGAGCTGTTTTTT
TRBD1	TRBV6-5	NA	TRBJ1-2	CASSYTGDYGYTF	TGTGCCAGCAGTTATACAGGGGACTATGGCTACACCTTC
TRBD2	TRBV24-1	NA	TRBJ2-5	CATSDPGGETQYF	TGTGCCACCAGTGACCCCGGGGGGGAGACCCAGTACTTC
NA	TRBV24-1	NA	TRBJ1-1	CATSEGGEGDTEAFF	TGTGCCACCAGTGAAGGGGGGGAGGGAGACACTGAAGCTTTCTTT
TRBD1	TRBV19	NA	TRBJ1-1	CASSWDRADMNTEAFF	TGTGCCAGTAGCTGGGACAGAGCCGATATGAACACTGAAGCTTTCTTT
TRBD1	TRBV4-1	NA	TRBJ1-5	CASSPGTVINQPQHF	TGCGCCAGCAGCCCGGGGACAGTCATTAATCAGCCCCAGCATTTT
NA	TRBV7-2	NA	TRBJ1-1	CASSRLRVNTEAFF	TGTGCCAGCAGCCGCTTGAGGGTGAACACTGAAGCTTTCTTT
TRBD1	TRBV28	NA	TRBJ2-1	CASTRTGKVNEQFF	TGTGCCAGCACCCGGACAGGGAAGGTCAATGAGCAGTTCTTC
TRBD2	TRBV5-5	NA	TRBJ2-6	CASSFLAGAGANVLTF	TGTGCCAGCAGCTTTTTAGCGGGGGCTGGGGCCAACGTCCTGACTTTC
NA	TRBV27	NA	TRBJ2-3	CASSSRTTSTDTQYF	TGTGCCAGCAGTTCCCGAACTACTAGCACAGATACGCAGTATTTT
NA	TRBV6-2/TRBV6-3	NA	TRBJ1-2	CASSYGGMRYGYTF	TGTGCCAGCAGTTACGGGGGCATGAGATATGGCTACACCTTC
NA	TRBV6-6	few	TRBJ1-1	CASKGVNTEAFF	TGTGCCAGCAAAGGGGTGAACACTGAAGCTTTCTTT
NA	TRBV5-4	NA	TRBJ2-3	CASSAPGLLADTQYF	TGTGCCAGCAGCGCACCGGGACTTCTCGCAGATACGCAGTATTTT
NA	TRBV28	NA	TRBJ2-1	CASSLEGVYNEQFF	TGTGCCAGCAGTTTAGAAGGAGTTTACAATGAGCAGTTCTTC
TRBD1	TRBV11-3	NA	TRBJ2-1	CASSLGQGQAIF	TGTGCCAGCAGCTTAGGACAGGGCCAAGCGATCTTC
NA	TRBV5-6	NA	TRBJ1-4	CASSTWTTTNEKLFF	TGTGCCAGCAGCACGTGGACAACAACTAATGAAAAACTGTTTTTT
TRBD1	TRBV19	NA	TRBJ1-5	CASSPYSTGDQPQHF	TGTGCCAGTAGTCCATATAGTACAGGGGATCAGCCCCAGCATTTT
NA	TRBV6-5	NA	TRBJ2-1	CASSPLAYNEQFF	TGTGCCAGCAGCCCCCTAGCATACAATGAGCAGTTCTTC
NA	TRBV30	NA	TRBJ2-1	CAWSVLERTSYNEQFF	TGTGCCTGGAGTGTACTGGAGCGGACCTCCTACAATGAGCAGTTCTTC
TRBD1	TRBV10-3	NA	TRBJ1-2	CAISATGDSYTF	TGTGCCATCAGCGCGACAGGGGATAGCTACACCTTC
TRBD1	TRBV2	NA	TRBJ1-1	CASSTEGDRVDVNTEAFF	TGTGCCAGCAGCACGGAAGGGGACAGGGTGGACGTGAACACTGAAGCTTTCTTT
TRBD1	TRBV5-1	NA	TRBJ1-1	CASSQGTGGFNEAFF	TGCGCCAGCAGCCAGGGGACAGGGGGATTCAATGAAGCTTTCTTT
NA	TRBV7-2	NA	TRBJ2-1	CASSPSWGVDEQFF	TGTGCCAGCAGCCCCAGTTGGGGGGTGGATGAGCAGTTCTTC
NA	TRBV18	NA	TRBJ2-3	CASSPPAGSTDTQYF	TGTGCCAGCTCACCACCCGCAGGGTCCACAGATACGCAGTATTTT
NA	TRBV12-3/TRBV12-4	NA	TRBJ1-1	CASSNRGGEAFF	TGTGCCAGCAGTAATAGGGGGGGCGAGGCTTTCTTT
NA	TRBV5-1	NA	TRBJ2-5	CASSPWPRVRETQYF	TGCGCCAGCAGCCCCTGGCCCAGGGTCCGGGAGACCCAGTACTTC
TRBD2	TRBV15	NA	TRBJ2-1	CATSRDGSGGSSYNEQFF	TGTGCCACCAGCAGAGATGGAAGCGGGGGGAGCTCCTACAATGAGCAGTTCTTC
TRBD2	TRBV12-5	NA	TRBJ2-1	CASGLGTRIAEQFF	TGTGCTAGTGGTTTGGGGACTAGGATTGCTGAGCAGTTCTTC
TRBD1	TRBV27	NA	TRBJ1-2	CASNLGEQGVYGYTF	TGTGCCAGCAACCTGGGGGAGCAGGGGGTGTATGGCTACACCTTC
TRBD1	TRBV6-5	NA	TRBJ2-3	CASVPGQGRGDTQYF	TGTGCCAGCGTCCCGGGACAGGGGCGGGGGGATACGCAGTATTTT
NA	TRBV24-1	NA	TRBJ2-3	CATSDAGTPQYF	TGTGCCACCAGTGATGCCGGGACTCCGCAGTATTTT
NA	TRBV7-9	NA	TRBJ1-1	CASSPGATTEAFF	TGTGCCAGCAGCCCTGGGGCTACCACTGAAGCTTTCTTT
NA	TRBV2	NA	TRBJ1-1	CASSMGQMNTEAFF	TGTGCCAGCAGTATGGGGCAGATGAACACTGAAGCTTTCTTT
TRBD1	TRBV27	NA	TRBJ1-2	CASSGDRGLGYTF	TGTGCCAGCAGTGGCGACAGGGGGCTCGGCTACACCTTC
NA	TRBV5-5	few	TRBJ1-4	CASSPIDVKEKLFF	TGTGCCAGCAGCCCTATAGATGTTAAGGAAAAACTGTTTTTT
NA	TRBV5-1	NA	TRBJ1-1	CASSPSGEEAFF	TGCGCCAGCAGCCCCTCCGGGGAGGAAGCTTTCTTT
NA	TRBV29-1	NA	TRBJ2-7	CSFFGVSNEQYF	TGCAGTTTCTTCGGGGTGTCAAACGAGCAGTACTTC
NA	TRBV30	NA	TRBJ2-7	CAWSGQSRSEQYF	TGTGCCTGGAGTGGACAGTCACGGTCCGAGCAGTACTTC
TRBD2	TRBV30	NA	TRBJ2-7	CSGGDNYEQYF	TGTTCTGGGGGGGATAACTACGAGCAGTACTTC